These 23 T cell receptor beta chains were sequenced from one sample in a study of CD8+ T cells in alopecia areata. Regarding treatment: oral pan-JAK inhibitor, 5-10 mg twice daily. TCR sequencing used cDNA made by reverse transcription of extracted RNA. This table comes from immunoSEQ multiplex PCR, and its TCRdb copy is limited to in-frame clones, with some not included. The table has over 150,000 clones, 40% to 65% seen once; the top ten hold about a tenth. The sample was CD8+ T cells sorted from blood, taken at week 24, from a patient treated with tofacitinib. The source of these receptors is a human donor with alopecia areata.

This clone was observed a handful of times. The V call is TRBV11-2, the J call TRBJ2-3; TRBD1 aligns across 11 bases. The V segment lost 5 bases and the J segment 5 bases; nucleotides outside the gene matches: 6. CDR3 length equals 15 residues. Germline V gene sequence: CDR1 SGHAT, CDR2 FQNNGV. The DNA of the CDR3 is TGTGCCAGCAGCCCCCGGACAGGGGGCGAAGATACGCAGTATTTT. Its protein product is CASSPRTGGEDTQYF.

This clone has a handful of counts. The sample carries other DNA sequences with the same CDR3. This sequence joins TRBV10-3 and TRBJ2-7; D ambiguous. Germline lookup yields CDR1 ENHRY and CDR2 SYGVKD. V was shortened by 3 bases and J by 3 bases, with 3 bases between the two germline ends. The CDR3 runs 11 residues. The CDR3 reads CAISDSYEQYF. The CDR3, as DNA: TGTGCCATCAGTGACAGCTACGAGCAGTACTTC.

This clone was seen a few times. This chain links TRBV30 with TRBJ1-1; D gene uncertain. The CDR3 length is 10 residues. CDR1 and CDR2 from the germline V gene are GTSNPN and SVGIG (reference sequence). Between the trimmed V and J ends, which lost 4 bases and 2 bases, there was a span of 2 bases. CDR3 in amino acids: CAWINTEAFF. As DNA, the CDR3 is TGTGCCTGGATTAACACTGAAGCTTTCTTT.

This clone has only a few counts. CDR3 amino acids: CASSSGDGIGQPQHF. As DNA, the CDR3 is TGTGCCAGCAGTTCAGGGGACGGCATCGGTCAGCCCCAGCATTTT. The chain is built from TRBV27 and TRBJ1-5, with a possible D match to TRBD1 (6 bases). This CDR3 contains 15 residues. Trimming left V 4 bases short and J 6 bases short, with 16 bases between. CDR1 is MNHEY and CDR2 is SMNVEV in the germline V gene (reference sequence).

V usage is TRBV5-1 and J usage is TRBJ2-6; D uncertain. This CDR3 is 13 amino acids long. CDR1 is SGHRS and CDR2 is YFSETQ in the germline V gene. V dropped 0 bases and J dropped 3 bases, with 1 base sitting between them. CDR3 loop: CASSLVGANVLTF. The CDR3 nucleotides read TGCGCCAGCAGCTTGGTTGGGGCCAACGTCCTGACTTTC.

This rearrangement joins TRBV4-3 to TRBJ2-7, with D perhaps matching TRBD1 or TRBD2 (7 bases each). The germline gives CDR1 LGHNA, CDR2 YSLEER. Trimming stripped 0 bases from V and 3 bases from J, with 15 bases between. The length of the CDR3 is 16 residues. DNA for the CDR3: TGCGCCAGCAGCCAAGATGGGCAGGGGGGGGTCTACGAGCAGTACTTC. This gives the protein CASSQDGQGGVYEQYF.

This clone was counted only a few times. DNA for the CDR3: TGCGCCAGCAGCCAAGGACCGACCTACGAGCAGTACTTC. This gives the protein CASSQGPTYEQYF. V usage is TRBV4-3 and J usage is TRBJ2-7; unclear D gene. This CDR3 has 13 residues. V was cut by 1 base and J by 2 bases, with 6 bases left in between. Germline loops: CDR1 LGHNA, CDR2 YSLEER.

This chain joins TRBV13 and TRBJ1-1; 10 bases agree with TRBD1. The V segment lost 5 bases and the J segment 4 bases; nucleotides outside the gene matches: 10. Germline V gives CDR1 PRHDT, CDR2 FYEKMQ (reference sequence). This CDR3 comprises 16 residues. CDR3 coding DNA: TGTGCCAGCAGCGTATCCGGGACAGGGGCCGGCACTGAAGCTTTCTTT. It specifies CASSVSGTGAGTEAFF.

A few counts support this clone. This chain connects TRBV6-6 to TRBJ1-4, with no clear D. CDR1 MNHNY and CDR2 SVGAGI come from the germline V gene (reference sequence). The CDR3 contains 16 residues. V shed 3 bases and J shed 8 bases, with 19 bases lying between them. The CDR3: CASSYYKQSKEEKLFF. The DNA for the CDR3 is TGTGCCAGCAGTTATTACAAACAGAGTAAGGAGGAAAAACTGTTTTTT.

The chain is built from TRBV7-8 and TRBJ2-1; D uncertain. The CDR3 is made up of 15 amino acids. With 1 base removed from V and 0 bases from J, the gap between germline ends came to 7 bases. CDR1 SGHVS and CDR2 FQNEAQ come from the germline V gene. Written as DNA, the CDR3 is TGTGCCAGCAGCTTAGAAGCGTACTCCTACAATGAGCAGTTCTTC. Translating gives CASSLEAYSYNEQFF.

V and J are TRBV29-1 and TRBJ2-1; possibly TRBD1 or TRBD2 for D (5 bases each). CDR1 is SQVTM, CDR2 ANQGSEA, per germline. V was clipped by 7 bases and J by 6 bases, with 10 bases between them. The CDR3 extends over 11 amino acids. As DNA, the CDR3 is TGCAGCGCCCGGGACCTCAATGAGCAGTTCTTC. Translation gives CSARDLNEQFF.

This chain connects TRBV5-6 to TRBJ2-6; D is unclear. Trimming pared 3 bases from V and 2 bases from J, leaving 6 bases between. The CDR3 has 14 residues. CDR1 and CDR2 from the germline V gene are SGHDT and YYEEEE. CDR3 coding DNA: TGTGCCAGCAGCTCAACGACTGGGGCCAACGTCCTGACTTTC. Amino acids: CASSSTTGANVLTF. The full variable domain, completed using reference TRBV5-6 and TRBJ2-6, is DAGVTQSPTHLIKTRGQQVTLRCSPKSGHDTVSWYQQALGQGPQFIFQYYEEEERQRGNFPDRFSGHQFPNYSSELNVNALLLGDSALYLCASSSTTGANVLTFGAGSRLTVL.

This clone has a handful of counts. The CDR3 sequence is CASSVDDNSYEQYF. The DNA of the CDR3 is TGTGCCAGCAGCGTAGATGACAACTCCTACGAGCAGTACTTC. This rearrangement joins TRBV9 to TRBJ2-7; D gene ambiguous. The CDR3 consists of 14 residues. Between the trimmed V and J ends, which lost 0 bases and 0 bases, there was a span of 7 bases. Germline CDR1 reads SGDLS; CDR2 reads YYNGEE.

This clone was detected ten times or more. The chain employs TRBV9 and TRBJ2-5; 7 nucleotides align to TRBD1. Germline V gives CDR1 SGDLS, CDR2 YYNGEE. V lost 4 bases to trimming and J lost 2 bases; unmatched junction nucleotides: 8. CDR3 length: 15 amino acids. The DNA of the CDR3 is TGTGCCAGCAGCCCCCGGACAGGACCGCAAGAGACCCAGTACTTC. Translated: CASSPRTGPQETQYF.

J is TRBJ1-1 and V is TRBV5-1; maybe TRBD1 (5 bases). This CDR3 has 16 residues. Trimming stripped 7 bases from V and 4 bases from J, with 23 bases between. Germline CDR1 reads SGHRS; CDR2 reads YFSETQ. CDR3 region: CASAPGGVGAFTEAFF. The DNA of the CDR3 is TGCGCCAGCGCCCCAGGTGGTGTAGGGGCTTTCACTGAAGCTTTCTTT.

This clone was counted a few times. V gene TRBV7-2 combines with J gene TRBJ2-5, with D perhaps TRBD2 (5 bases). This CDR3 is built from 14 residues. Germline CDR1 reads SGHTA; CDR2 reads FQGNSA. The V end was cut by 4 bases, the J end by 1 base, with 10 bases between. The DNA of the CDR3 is TGTGCCAGCAGCTCCCACCGGGGCCAAGAGACCCAGTACTTC. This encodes CASSSHRGQETQYF.

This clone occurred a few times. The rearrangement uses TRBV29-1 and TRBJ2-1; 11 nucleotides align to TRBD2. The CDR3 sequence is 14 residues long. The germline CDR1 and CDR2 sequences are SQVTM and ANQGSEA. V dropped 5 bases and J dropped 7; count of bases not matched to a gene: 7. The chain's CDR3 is CSVPPSGGPNEQFF. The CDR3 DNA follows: TGCAGCGTTCCACCTAGCGGGGGGCCGAATGAGCAGTTCTTC.

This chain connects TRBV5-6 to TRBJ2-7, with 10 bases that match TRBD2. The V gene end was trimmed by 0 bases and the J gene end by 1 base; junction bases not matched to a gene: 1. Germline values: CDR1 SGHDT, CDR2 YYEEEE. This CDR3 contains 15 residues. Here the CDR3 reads CASSLGTSGSYEQYF. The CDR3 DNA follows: TGTGCCAGCAGCTTGGGGACTAGCGGATCCTACGAGCAGTACTTC.

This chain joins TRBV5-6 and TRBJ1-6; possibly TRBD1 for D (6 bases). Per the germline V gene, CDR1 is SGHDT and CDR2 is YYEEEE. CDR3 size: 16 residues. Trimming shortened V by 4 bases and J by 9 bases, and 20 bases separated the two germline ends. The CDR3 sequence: CASSSLYREDGSPLHF. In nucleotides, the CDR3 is TGTGCCAGCAGCAGTCTTTACAGGGAGGACGGTTCACCCCTCCACTTT.

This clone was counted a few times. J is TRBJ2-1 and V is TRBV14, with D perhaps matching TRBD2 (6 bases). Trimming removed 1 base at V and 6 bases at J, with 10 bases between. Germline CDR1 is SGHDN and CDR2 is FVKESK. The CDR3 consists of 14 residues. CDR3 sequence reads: CASSQVAEGNEQFF. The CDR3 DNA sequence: TGTGCCAGCAGCCAAGTGGCGGAGGGCAATGAGCAGTTCTTC.

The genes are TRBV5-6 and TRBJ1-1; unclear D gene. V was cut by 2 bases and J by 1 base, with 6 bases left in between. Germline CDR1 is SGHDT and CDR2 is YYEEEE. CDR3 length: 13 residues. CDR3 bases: TGTGCCAGCAGCTTTCTAAAGAACACTGAAGCTTTCTTT. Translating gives CASSFLKNTEAFF.

Written as DNA, the CDR3 is TGTGCCAGCAGCTTAGTGCAGGGACACACTGAAGCTTTCTTT. Its protein product is CASSLVQGHTEAFF. The chain couples TRBV13 to TRBJ1-1; weak D call: TRBD1 (5 bases). The CDR3 runs to 14 residues. Germline CDR1 reads PRHDT; CDR2 reads FYEKMQ (reference sequence). Trimming cost V 1 base and J 3 bases, with 9 bases left between them.

CDR3 nucleotide sequence: TGCAGCGTTGATAATTCGGGACAGGGGGACGAAAAACTGTTTTTT. Translation gives CSVDNSGQGDEKLFF. The chain employs TRBV29-1 and TRBJ1-4; 11 nucleotides line up with TRBD1. This CDR3 has 15 residues. The junction had 8 bases not matched to a gene; V was cut back by 3 bases and J by 8 bases. Looked up from germline, CDR1 is SQVTM and CDR2 is ANQGSEA.